This T cell receptor (beta chain) appears in the sequencing data of a study of cytomegalovirus exposure and HLA in healthy donors. Study-wide results and limits: Most sequenced TCRs were rare (though some public TCRs occurred in many donors). Published work reported that the classifier diagnosed cytomegalovirus status with high specificity and sensitivity. The study flagged some 180 TCR beta chains as cytomegalovirus-associated.

Method: immunoSEQ multiplex PCR; TCRdb's copy keeps in-frame clones and lacks some. This sample carries about 330,000 clones, roughly 87% of them seen once, and the ten largest clones take more than 0.9%. As concerns this clone: Its matching antigen is unknown.

J gave up 10 bases and V 7 bases, and 3 bases lay outside the gene matches. Germline CDR1 reads SGHDT; CDR2 reads YYEEEE. There are 12 residues in the CDR3. Source material: PBMCs. The TCR was taken from a woman younger than 45 in good health and CMV-seropositive. This rearrangement joins TRBV5-6 to TRBJ2-6; 9 bases align to TRBD1. Here the CDR3 DNA reads TGTGCCAGCGGAGGGACAGGGAACGTCCTGACTTTC. It yields the protein CASGGTGNVLTF.